The 5 T cell receptor beta chains listed next were all sequenced from one sample in a study of shared clonotypes between healthy human individuals. The protocol was immunoSEQ multiplex PCR, while the TCRdb copy is restricted to in-frame clones and leaves out a portion. The repertoire holds some 790,000 clones, with 72% as singletons. Material for sequencing was memory CD4+ T cells sorted from blood. Subset indicated: CD45RA-negative fraction. Receptors originate from a young woman in good health.

A word on this clone: Being one base from a much bigger clone, this may be a read error. The chain is built from TRBV5-4 and TRBJ2-2; 8 positions match TRBD1. Trimming cost V 3 bases and J 4 bases; bases outside gene matches: 2. From germline, CDR1 is SGHNT and CDR2 YYREEE (reference sequence). This CDR3 contains 14 residues. CDR3 in amino acids: CASSSQGATGELFF. CDR3 DNA: TGTGCCAGCAGCTCTCAGGGGGCCACCGGGGAGCTGTTTTTT.

Comment on this clone: This CDR3 is also generated by other DNA sequences in the sample. The genes are TRBV5-1 and TRBJ2-1; 9 nucleotides match TRBD2. This CDR3 contains 14 residues. CDR1 and CDR2 (germline): SGHRS, YFSETQ. With 4 bases clipped from V and 4 bases from J, the junction kept 3 bases outside the gene matches. CDR3 sequence (DNA): TGCGCCAGCAGCCTGACTAGCGGTTACAATGAGCAGTTCTTC. This sequence encodes CASSLTSGYNEQFF.

V usage is TRBV19 and J usage is TRBJ2-1; 8 bases are a match to TRBD1. CDR3 length equals 15 residues. Germline V gene sequence: CDR1 LNHDA, CDR2 SQIVND (reference sequence). V lost 11 bases to trimming and J lost 5 bases; unmatched junction nucleotides: 14. The CDR3 DNA reads as TGTGCCGCACACGCCGGGGCAGGGGGCCACAATGAGCAGTTCTTC. Amino acid sequence: CAAHAGAGGHNEQFF.

The chain uses TRBV19 and TRBJ2-7; 11 bases map to TRBD2. Germline V CDR1 and CDR2: LNHDA, SQIVND (reference sequence). The CDR3 is 16 residues long. V trimming: 3 bases; J trimming: 1 base; junction bases outside the gene matches: 5. The CDR3 bases are TGTGCCAGTAGTATTGCGGCTAGCGGGAGGTCCTACGAGCAGTACTTC. This encodes CASSIAASGRSYEQYF.

This chain joins TRBV7-8 and TRBJ1-5; the D gene is possibly TRBD1 (6 bases). The CDR3 spans 15 residues. CDR1 and CDR2 (germline): SGHVS, FQNEAQ. Trimming cost V 4 bases and J 6 bases, with 16 bases left between them. Here the CDR3 reads CASSSAGAEGQPQHF. The CDR3 DNA is TGTGCCAGCAGCTCCGCGGGGGCCGAAGGTCAGCCCCAGCATTTT. The full variable domain, with the rest looked up from reference TRBV7-8 and TRBJ1-5, is GAGVSQSPRYKVAKRGQDVALRCDPISGHVSLFWYQQALGQGPEFLTYFQNEAQLDKSGLPSDRFFAERPEGSVSTLKIQRTQQEDSAVYLCASSSAGAEGQPQHFGDGTRLSIL.